These T cell receptor beta chains were read from a single sample in a study of T cell responses to AZD1222 COVID-19 vaccine. Profiling relied on immunoSEQ multiplex PCR, and the TCRdb table lists in-frame clones only, not all of them. The sample contains about 120,000 clones, approximately 90% of which appear only once. The starting material was peripheral blood, obtained 28 days after the second AZD1222 dose. Every receptor here comes from an adult who received the AZD1222 COVID-19 vaccine. Both conserved end residues are part of each CDR3. The order of the fields is D gene, clone size, V gene, J gene, CDR3 protein, CDR3 DNA. The D gene is left open where the match is weak. Clone sizes are given selectively: once, few, many, or a class where the clone is expanded.

D gene: NA; clone size: NA; V gene: TRBV5-1; J gene: TRBJ2-7; CDR3 protein: CASSLVGNYEQYF; CDR3 DNA: TGCGCCAGCAGCTTGGTGGGTAACTACGAGCAGTACTTC
D gene: NA; clone size: NA; V gene: TRBV7-2; J gene: TRBJ2-7; CDR3 protein: CASSLADGTYEQYF; CDR3 DNA: TGTGCCAGCAGCTTAGCGGACGGAACCTACGAGCAGTACTTC
D gene: TRBD1; clone size: NA; V gene: TRBV7-3; J gene: TRBJ2-3; CDR3 protein: CASSPTQGPTDTQYF; CDR3 DNA: TGTGCCAGCAGCCCGACACAGGGGCCCACAGATACGCAGTATTTT
D gene: TRBD2; clone size: NA; V gene: TRBV5-1; J gene: TRBJ2-5; CDR3 protein: CASSLALAAQETQYF; CDR3 DNA: TGCGCCAGCAGCTTGGCCCTAGCGGCACAAGAGACCCAGTACTTC
D gene: NA; clone size: few; V gene: TRBV7-2; J gene: TRBJ2-7; CDR3 protein: CASSLNQGLEQYF; CDR3 DNA: TGTGCCAGCAGCCTGAATCAGGGACTCGAGCAGTACTTC
D gene: NA; clone size: NA; V gene: TRBV7-8; J gene: TRBJ2-1; CDR3 protein: CASSLAFRGSDEQFF; CDR3 DNA: TGTGCCAGCAGCTTAGCGTTCCGAGGGTCGGATGAGCAGTTCTTC
D gene: NA; clone size: NA; V gene: TRBV5-1; J gene: TRBJ2-2; CDR3 protein: CASSLAPVGTGELFF; CDR3 DNA: TGCGCCAGCAGCTTGGCCCCCGTGGGAACCGGGGAGCTGTTTTTT
D gene: NA; clone size: NA; V gene: TRBV5-1; J gene: TRBJ1-6; CDR3 protein: CASSLGTFDRNSPLHF; CDR3 DNA: TGCGCCAGCAGCTTGGGTACTTTCGACCGAAATTCACCCCTCCACTTT
D gene: NA; clone size: NA; V gene: TRBV25-1; J gene: TRBJ2-2; CDR3 protein: CASSGAGQNTGELFF; CDR3 DNA: TGTGCCAGCAGTGGGGCGGGACAGAACACCGGGGAGCTGTTTTTT
D gene: NA; clone size: NA; V gene: TRBV7-9; J gene: TRBJ2-1; CDR3 protein: CASSIDNEQFF; CDR3 DNA: TGTGCCAGCAGCATCGACAATGAGCAGTTCTTC
D gene: NA; clone size: NA; V gene: TRBV3-1/TRBV3-2; J gene: TRBJ1-2; CDR3 protein: CASSQDPGTYGYTF; CDR3 DNA: TGTGCCAGCAGCCAAGATCCCGGAACCTATGGCTACACCTTC
D gene: NA; clone size: NA; V gene: TRBV5-1; J gene: TRBJ2-7; CDR3 protein: CASSRDLYEQYF; CDR3 DNA: TGCGCCAGCAGCCGGGACCTCTACGAGCAGTACTTC
D gene: TRBD2; clone size: NA; V gene: TRBV7-6; J gene: TRBJ2-1; CDR3 protein: CASSLPGGAYNEQFF; CDR3 DNA: TGTGCCAGCAGCTTGCCCGGGGGGGCCTACAATGAGCAGTTCTTC
D gene: NA; clone size: NA; V gene: TRBV27; J gene: TRBJ2-7; CDR3 protein: CASSLRTSYEQYF; CDR3 DNA: TGTGCCAGCAGTTTGCGGACATCTTACGAGCAGTACTTC
D gene: TRBD2; clone size: NA; V gene: TRBV11-3; J gene: TRBJ2-1; CDR3 protein: CASSLGLTSGGADEQFF; CDR3 DNA: TGTGCCAGCAGCTTAGGGTTGACGAGCGGGGGGGCGGATGAGCAGTTCTTC
D gene: NA; clone size: NA; V gene: TRBV3-1/TRBV3-2; J gene: TRBJ2-7; CDR3 protein: CASSQGRLSYEQYF; CDR3 DNA: TGTGCCAGCAGCCAAGGCAGGCTCTCCTACGAGCAGTACTTC
D gene: NA; clone size: NA; V gene: TRBV11-3; J gene: TRBJ1-5; CDR3 protein: CASRGSRASQPQHF; CDR3 DNA: TGTGCCAGCAGGGGGAGCAGGGCGAGTCAGCCCCAGCATTTT
D gene: TRBD1; clone size: NA; V gene: TRBV7-2; J gene: TRBJ2-3; CDR3 protein: CASSLSGTGAGDTQYF; CDR3 DNA: TGTGCCAGCAGCTTGAGTGGGACAGGGGCCGGAGATACGCAGTATTTT
D gene: NA; clone size: NA; V gene: TRBV9; J gene: TRBJ1-3; CDR3 protein: CASSDPGPRNTIYF; CDR3 DNA: TGTGCCAGCAGCGACCCTGGCCCGCGAAACACCATATATTTT
D gene: NA; clone size: NA; V gene: TRBV10-2; J gene: TRBJ2-6; CDR3 protein: CASSSSRGGSGANVLTF; CDR3 DNA: NA
D gene: NA; clone size: NA; V gene: TRBV11-1; J gene: TRBJ2-5; CDR3 protein: CASGWDLQETQYF; CDR3 DNA: TGTGCCAGTGGTTGGGACCTCCAAGAGACCCAGTACTTC
D gene: TRBD1; clone size: NA; V gene: TRBV5-4; J gene: TRBJ2-5; CDR3 protein: CASSLRTGGRETQYF; CDR3 DNA: TGTGCCAGCAGCCTGCGGACAGGGGGCCGGGAGACCCAGTACTTC
D gene: NA; clone size: NA; V gene: TRBV5-6; J gene: TRBJ2-7; CDR3 protein: CASSLVSGSYEQYF; CDR3 DNA: TGTGCCAGCAGCTTGGTTAGTGGATCCTACGAGCAGTACTTC
D gene: TRBD1; clone size: NA; V gene: TRBV10-3; J gene: TRBJ1-2; CDR3 protein: CAISRGTNYGYTF; CDR3 DNA: TGTGCCATCAGCAGGGGGACCAACTATGGCTACACCTTC
D gene: TRBD1; clone size: NA; V gene: TRBV7-6; J gene: TRBJ1-1; CDR3 protein: CASSLEQGRYTEAFF; CDR3 DNA: TGTGCCAGCAGTCTTGAACAGGGGCGGTACACTGAAGCTTTCTTT
D gene: TRBD1; clone size: NA; V gene: TRBV30; J gene: TRBJ2-7; CDR3 protein: CAWSLGQGAGEQYF; CDR3 DNA: TGTGCCTGGAGCCTGGGACAGGGGGCAGGCGAGCAGTACTTC
D gene: NA; clone size: NA; V gene: TRBV10-2; J gene: TRBJ1-1; CDR3 protein: CASSEPSIFPEAFF; CDR3 DNA: TGCGCCAGCAGTGAGCCAAGTATTTTTCCTGAAGCTTTCTTT
D gene: NA; clone size: NA; V gene: TRBV6-5; J gene: TRBJ1-2; CDR3 protein: CASRGRQTSNYGYTF; CDR3 DNA: TGTGCCAGCAGAGGTAGACAGACATCTAACTATGGCTACACCTTC
D gene: TRBD1; clone size: once; V gene: TRBV7-3; J gene: TRBJ2-7; CDR3 protein: CASSLGTGGVSSYEQYF; CDR3 DNA: TGTGCCAGCAGCTTAGGGACAGGGGGCGTGAGCTCCTACGAGCAGTACTTC
D gene: NA; clone size: NA; V gene: TRBV28; J gene: TRBJ1-2; CDR3 protein: CASSQGRTRSGYTF; CDR3 DNA: TGTGCCAGCAGCCAGGGACGGACAAGAAGCGGCTACACCTTC
D gene: TRBD1; clone size: NA; V gene: TRBV19; J gene: TRBJ2-7; CDR3 protein: CASSLQGYRGYEQYF; CDR3 DNA: TGTGCCAGTAGTTTACAGGGGTATAGGGGCTACGAGCAGTACTTC
D gene: NA; clone size: once; V gene: TRBV21-1; J gene: TRBJ1-5; CDR3 protein: CASSKLYGDSNQPQHF; CDR3 DNA: TGTGCCAGCAGCAAATTGTACGGGGATAGCAATCAGCCCCAGCATTTT
D gene: TRBD2; clone size: once; V gene: TRBV7-7; J gene: TRBJ2-3; CDR3 protein: CASSLQRGGTDTQYF; CDR3 DNA: TGTGCTAGCAGCTTACAGCGGGGGGGCACAGATACGCAGTATTTT
D gene: NA; clone size: NA; V gene: TRBV30; J gene: TRBJ2-7; CDR3 protein: CAWSLDSYEQYF; CDR3 DNA: TGTGCCTGGAGTCTCGACAGCTACGAGCAGTACTTC
D gene: NA; clone size: once; V gene: TRBV19; J gene: TRBJ1-3; CDR3 protein: CASSSLPNLNTIYF; CDR3 DNA: TGTGCCAGTAGTAGCCTGCCCAATTTAAACACCATATATTTT
D gene: NA; clone size: NA; V gene: TRBV7-9; J gene: TRBJ2-3; CDR3 protein: CASSHGLGGTDTQYF; CDR3 DNA: TGTGCCAGCAGCCACGGACTCGGAGGCACAGATACGCAGTATTTT
D gene: NA; clone size: NA; V gene: TRBV29-1; J gene: TRBJ1-4; CDR3 protein: CSVQAAEKLFF; CDR3 DNA: TGCAGCGTCCAGGCCGCGGAAAAACTGTTTTTT
D gene: TRBD1; clone size: NA; V gene: TRBV4-3; J gene: TRBJ1-2; CDR3 protein: CASSQSTGGSPYGYTF; CDR3 DNA: TGCGCCAGCAGCCAATCGACAGGGGGAAGTCCTTATGGCTACACCTTC
D gene: NA; clone size: NA; V gene: TRBV12-3/TRBV12-4; J gene: TRBJ2-3; CDR3 protein: CASSWGGPPYF; CDR3 DNA: TGTGCCAGCAGTTGGGGGGGGCCGCCGTATTTT
D gene: NA; clone size: NA; V gene: TRBV7-9; J gene: TRBJ2-3; CDR3 protein: CASSSRFVTDTQYF; CDR3 DNA: TGTGCCAGCAGCTCCCGCTTTGTGACAGATACGCAGTATTTT
D gene: TRBD1; clone size: NA; V gene: TRBV15; J gene: TRBJ2-5; CDR3 protein: CATSGGPRTGDELAATPQETQYF; CDR3 DNA: TGTGCCACCAGCGGAGGTCCGAGGACAGGGGATGAGCTAGCAGCAACCCCCCAAGAGACCCAGTACTTC
D gene: TRBD1; clone size: NA; V gene: TRBV6-5; J gene: TRBJ1-2; CDR3 protein: CASSYTYRGGYGYTF; CDR3 DNA: TGTGCCAGCAGTTACACATACAGGGGAGGGTATGGCTACACCTTC
D gene: NA; clone size: once; V gene: TRBV10-3; J gene: TRBJ1-3; CDR3 protein: CAIRTEFSGNTIYF; CDR3 DNA: TGTGCCATCAGAACAGAATTCTCTGGAAACACCATATATTTT
D gene: TRBD1; clone size: once; V gene: TRBV5-5; J gene: TRBJ2-7; CDR3 protein: CASSLRQGARTSEQYF; CDR3 DNA: TGTGCCAGCAGCTTACGACAGGGGGCCCGTACAAGCGAGCAGTACTTC
D gene: TRBD1; clone size: NA; V gene: TRBV19; J gene: TRBJ2-2; CDR3 protein: CASKQDRGTTGELFF; CDR3 DNA: TGTGCCAGTAAGCAGGACAGGGGGACCACCGGGGAGCTGTTTTTT